The 13 T cell receptor beta chains given below trace back to one sample, sequenced in a study of cytomegalovirus exposure and HLA in healthy donors. The PCR used 60 Vbeta and 13 Jbeta primers. The protocol was immunoSEQ multiplex PCR, while the TCRdb copy is restricted to in-frame clones and leaves out a portion. The data hold about 86,000 clones, with over 60% observed a single time. Sequenced sample: PBMCs. The receptors come from a female donor in good health and CMV-seronegative.

The chain links TRBV21-1 to TRBJ2-7; the table assigns TRBD2, which was not confirmed against the DNA. TRBV21-1 is a listed pseudogene. The CDR3 length is 14 residues. DNA of the CDR3: TGTGCCAGCAATGCAGGGAGGGCCTGCTACGAGCAGTACTTC. It translates to CASNAGRACYEQYF.

The chain joins TRBV9 to TRBJ2-1, with 8 bases aligning to TRBD2. The CDR3 covers 14 residues. V shed 9 bases and J 7 bases; nucleotides not matched to a gene: 12. Germline CDR1 and CDR2: SGDLS and YYNGEE. This CDR3 reads CANPAGRVQNEQFF. The CDR3 region has the DNA TGTGCCAACCCTGCCGGGAGGGTTCAGAATGAGCAGTTCTTC.

DNA for the CDR3: TGCGCCAGCAGCCGTAGCGGGGGCGGCTCCTACGAGCAGTACTTC. It specifies CASSRSGGGSYEQYF. V and J are TRBV5-1 and TRBJ2-7; 9 bases are shared with TRBD2. Germline V CDR1 and CDR2: SGHRS, YFSETQ. The CDR3 runs to 15 residues. Losses at the gene ends were 4 bases for V and 0 bases for J; bases not matched to a gene: 5.

The chain employs TRBV5-6 and TRBJ2-1, with 12 bases lining up with TRBD2. This CDR3 has 15 residues. Losses at the gene ends were 5 bases for V and 6 bases for J; bases not matched to a gene: 6. From germline, CDR1 is SGHDT and CDR2 YYEEEE. The CDR3 spells CASSSGLAGLNEQFF. The CDR3 bases are TGTGCCAGCAGTTCCGGACTAGCGGGGCTCAATGAGCAGTTCTTC.

This clone was seen just once. The chain carries TRBV15 and TRBJ2-5; 10 nucleotides align to TRBD1. The J call could be wrong; TRBJ2-7 is a better fit for the DNA end. The germline CDR1 and CDR2 sequences are LNHNV and YYDKDF (reference sequence). The CDR3 totals 16 residues. The CDR3 spells CATSRDDMGQGNEQYF. The CDR3 DNA reads as TGTGCCACCAGCAGAGACGATATGGGACAGGGGAACGAGCAGTACTTC.

This chain joins TRBV2 and TRBJ2-3; D possibly corresponds to TRBD1 (5 bases). V was shortened by 3 bases and J by 2 bases, with 12 bases between the two germline ends. This CDR3 is built from 15 residues. CDR1 SNHLY and CDR2 FYNNEI come from the germline V gene. The CDR3 DNA sequence: TGTGCCAGCAGTGAGGGGCAGGGCCCCACAGATACGCAGTATTTT. Its translation is CASSEGQGPTDTQYF.

The V gene is TRBV7-2, the J gene TRBJ2-3; 11 positions agree with TRBD2. Per the germline V gene, CDR1 is SGHTA and CDR2 is FQGNSA. There are 15 residues in the CDR3. After removal of 7 bases from V and 4 bases from J, the junction contained 7 bases not matched to a gene. The CDR3 reads CASTLLAGAPDTQYF. CDR3 bases: TGTGCCAGCACCCTACTAGCGGGAGCCCCAGATACGCAGTATTTT.

The rearrangement joins TRBV27 to TRBJ2-7, with D possibly TRBD2 on 6 matching bases. V lost 4 bases and J lost 1, with 8 bases in between. Germline CDR1 MNHEY, CDR2 SMNVEV (reference sequence). This CDR3 spans 13 amino acids. The CDR3 here is CASSSGLSYEQYF. In DNA, the CDR3 is TGTGCCAGCAGTTCGGGACTTTCCTACGAGCAGTACTTC.

V gene TRBV5-4 combines with J gene TRBJ2-5, with 10 bases fitting TRBD2. This CDR3 contains 18 residues. Per the germline V gene, CDR1 is SGHNT and CDR2 is YYREEE (reference sequence). The V and J ends lost 4 bases and 4 bases, in that order; junction bases with no gene match: 16. The DNA of the CDR3 is TGTGCCAGCAGCCCGGCGTTAGCGGGGGGATATGGTTCAGAGACCCAGTACTTC. Translating gives CASSPALAGGYGSETQYF.

The chain links TRBV5-4 to TRBJ2-3; 14 nucleotides line up with TRBD2. Germline CDR1 is SGHNT and CDR2 is YYREEE (reference sequence). The CDR3 runs 16 residues. Trimming removed 1 base from V and 4 bases from J; junction bases left unmatched: 2. This CDR3 reads CASSLLGLAGADTQYF. CDR3 nucleotide sequence: TGTGCCAGCAGCTTGTTGGGACTAGCGGGGGCAGATACGCAGTATTTT.

A few counts support this clone. V usage is TRBV6-6 and J usage is TRBJ2-1, with 7 bases lining up with TRBD2. J was trimmed by 3 bases and V by 7 bases; bases with no gene match: 6. Germline V gives CDR1 MNHNY, CDR2 SVGAGI (reference sequence). The CDR3 length is 14 residues. CDR3 protein: CASTRAGNYNEQFF. CDR3 sequence (DNA): TGTGCCAGCACTCGAGCGGGAAACTACAATGAGCAGTTCTTC.

V usage is TRBV23-1 and J usage is TRBJ1-1; a possible D gene is TRBD1 (5 bases). TRBV23-1 is recorded as an ORF, its role being uncertain. This CDR3 is built from 17 residues. Trimming stripped 4 bases from V and 0 bases from J, with 18 bases between. The CDR3 region has the DNA TGCGCCAGCAGTCTCGCCCTCGCCCGCAGGGTGAACACTGAAGCTTTCTTT. This codes for CASSLALARRVNTEAFF.

The chain carries TRBV13 and TRBJ1-3; 8 nucleotides match TRBD1. Unmatched junction bases numbered 5, after V lost 6 bases and J lost 4 bases. The CDR3 spans 14 residues. In germline, CDR1 is PRHDT, CDR2 FYEKMQ (reference sequence). The CDR3 is CASRRTGTGNTIYF. The CDR3 DNA follows: TGTGCCAGCAGAAGGACAGGGACCGGAAACACCATATATTTT.